The next 15 T cell receptor beta chains were all read from a single sample in a study of T cells in localized non-small cell lung cancer. The protocol was immunoSEQ multiplex PCR, while the TCRdb copy is restricted to in-frame clones and leaves out a portion. Of about 59,000 clones listed, roughly 92% are singletons. Source: peripheral blood, taken before any cancer treatment. The receptors stem from a man between 40 and 70 years old with stage I lung adenocarcinoma.

In DNA, the CDR3 is TGCGCCAGCAGCCAACCCCGGGGTCTAGGGGGCCGGCAGTTCTTC. Residues: CASSQPRGLGGRQFF. The chain joins TRBV4-1 to TRBJ2-1; 7 bases line up with TRBD1. Germline values: CDR1 MGHRA, CDR2 YSYEKL. The CDR3 runs 15 residues. Trimming at V came to 2 bases and at J to 12 bases, leaving 13 bases not matched to a gene.

The J gene is TRBJ2-5, the V gene TRBV28, with 7 bases that match TRBD2. Germline-derived CDR1 and CDR2 are MDHEN and SYDVKM. Unmatched junction bases numbered 8, after V lost 5 bases and J lost 2 bases. The CDR3 covers 15 residues. The CDR3 nucleotides read TGTGCCAGCAGTCCCATTTCCGGGGGGCAAGAGACCCAGTACTTC. Amino acid sequence: CASSPISGGQETQYF.

The chain combines TRBV5-8 with TRBJ1-2; D remains unclear. V lost 0 bases, J lost 5 bases, and 20 bases lay in between. The CDR3 runs to 17 residues. From germline, CDR1 is SGHTS and CDR2 YDEGEE. In DNA form, the CDR3 reads TGTGCCAGCAGCTTGGGTAATACCGCGACGCACATTTATGGCTACACCTTC. Residues: CASSLGNTATHIYGYTF.

The chain uses TRBV19 and TRBJ2-7; D may correspond to TRBD1 or TRBD2 (5 bases each). Germline V gives CDR1 LNHDA, CDR2 SQIVND (reference sequence). The length of the CDR3 is 14 residues. V was pared by 1 base and J by 1 base, with 8 bases between. DNA for the CDR3: TGTGCCAGTAGTATAGGGGGCGGGTCCTACGAGCAGTACTTC. Protein: CASSIGGGSYEQYF.

The chain carries TRBV19 and TRBJ2-7, with D maybe TRBD2 (6 bases). V shed 5 bases and J shed 3 bases, with 14 bases lying between them. This CDR3 has 14 amino acids. Germline V gives CDR1 LNHDA, CDR2 SQIVND (reference sequence). The CDR3: CASSLASGVYEQYF. The DNA for the CDR3 is TGTGCCAGTAGTCTCGCCTCGGGGGTCTACGAGCAGTACTTC.

The chain employs TRBV7-3 and TRBJ2-5; 13 nucleotides agree with TRBD2. V shed 4 bases and J 4 bases; nucleotides not matched to a gene: 12. From germline, CDR1 is SGHTA and CDR2 FQGTGA. The length of the CDR3 is 18 residues. This chain's CDR3 is CASSSGLAGVNGGETQYF. The CDR3 region has the DNA TGTGCCAGCAGCTCTGGACTAGCGGGAGTTAATGGGGGAGAGACCCAGTACTTC.

This chain joins TRBV28 and TRBJ2-7; no firm D call. The V end was cut by 1 base, the J end by 0 bases, with 7 bases between. Germline assignment: CDR1 MDHEN and CDR2 SYDVKM. CDR3 length: 14 amino acids. CDR3 nucleotide sequence: TGTGCCAGCAGTTTATTTGGGAACTCCTACGAGCAGTACTTC. Translation gives CASSLFGNSYEQYF. Full variable domain (rest looked up from reference TRBV28 and TRBJ2-7): DVKVTQSSRYLVKRTGEKVFLECVQDMDHENMFWYRQDPGLGLRLIYFSYDVKMKEKGDIPEGYSVSREKKERFSLILESASTNQTSMYLCASSLFGNSYEQYFGPGTRLTVT.

This clone appeared a single time. The rearrangement joins TRBV9 to TRBJ2-2; D is perhaps TRBD1 (6 bases). Germline CDR1 reads SGDLS; CDR2 reads YYNGEE. The V gene lost 3 bases and the J gene lost 2 bases, with 11 bases spanning the gap. The CDR3 sequence is 15 residues long. The CDR3 loop reads CASSARGQNTGELFF. Written as DNA, the CDR3 is TGTGCCAGCAGCGCTAGGGGACAAAACACCGGGGAGCTGTTTTTT.

The CDR3 loop is CASSLRGGIPDEQYF. For the CDR3, the DNA is TGTGCCAGCAGCTTACGCGGAGGGATCCCCGACGAGCAGTACTTC. V usage is TRBV7-2 and J usage is TRBJ2-7; maybe TRBD2 (6 bases). The germline V gene encodes CDR1 SGHTA and CDR2 FQGNSA. Between the trimmed V and J ends, which lost 2 bases and 5 bases, there was a span of 16 bases. The CDR3 sequence is 15 residues long.

V is TRBV9 and J is TRBJ1-1; D is unclear. CDR1 and CDR2 from the germline V gene are SGDLS and YYNGEE. The CDR3 is made up of 17 amino acids. V gave up 4 bases and J gave up 5 bases, with 24 bases separating them. Here the CDR3 DNA reads TGTGCCAGCAGCAAAAGCGGCGGCGAATTGGGGAGAACTGAAGCTTTCTTT. Amino acid sequence: CASSKSGGELGRTEAFF.

The chain combines TRBV18 with TRBJ1-4; 7 bases align to TRBD1. The V and J ends lost 8 bases and 0 bases, in that order; junction bases with no gene match: 9. There are 16 residues in the CDR3. Per germline, CDR1 KGHSH and CDR2 LQKENI. The CDR3 sequence: CASRKGDSATNEKLFF. CDR3 nucleotides: TGTGCCAGCCGAAAGGGGGACAGCGCAACTAATGAAAAACTGTTTTTT.

The chain employs TRBV5-1 and TRBJ1-1; D might be TRBD1 (6 bases). CDR1 is SGHRS and CDR2 is YFSETQ in the germline V gene. The V gene lost 0 bases and the J gene lost 1 base, with 13 bases spanning the gap. The CDR3 contains 16 residues. CDR3: CASSLVGAGANTEAFF. The CDR3 DNA is TGCGCCAGCAGCTTGGTGGGGGCAGGGGCGAACACTGAAGCTTTCTTT. Full variable domain (rest looked up from reference TRBV5-1 and TRBJ1-1): KAGVTQTPRYLIKTRGQQVTLSCSPISGHRSVSWYQQTPGQGLQFLFEYFSETQRNKGNFPGRFSGRQFSNSRSEMNVSTLELGDSALYLCASSLVGAGANTEAFFGQGTRLTVV.

V usage is TRBV27 and J usage is TRBJ1-1; D uncertain. The CDR3 is 12 residues long. V lost 6 bases, J lost 2 bases, and 7 bases lay in between. The germline V gene encodes CDR1 MNHEY and CDR2 SMNVEV (reference sequence). The CDR3, as DNA: TGTGCCAGCAGGTCAGTTAACACTGAAGCTTTCTTT. It translates to CASRSVNTEAFF.

This chain uses TRBV5-1 with TRBJ2-7; TRBD2 matches at 9 bases. V was clipped by 1 base and J by 4 bases; unmatched bases: 6. This CDR3 is 15 amino acids long. The germline V gene encodes CDR1 SGHRS and CDR2 YFSETQ. Here the CDR3 DNA reads TGCGCCAGCAGCTTGTTATCGGCGGGAGGGTACGAGCAGTACTTC. This gives the protein CASSLLSAGGYEQYF.

The V and J genes are TRBV7-9 and TRBJ1-4; weak D call: TRBD1 (5 bases). Germline CDR1 is SEHNR and CDR2 is FQNEAQ (reference sequence). This CDR3 contains 15 residues. Trimming cost V 1 base and J 1 base, with 7 bases left between them. The CDR3 nucleotides read TGTGCCAGCAGCTTAGTACAGGTAACTAATGAAAAACTGTTTTTT. This encodes CASSLVQVTNEKLFF. The entire variable domain, with the rest obtained from reference TRBV7-9 and TRBJ1-4, is as follows: DTGVSQNPRHKITKRGQNVTFRCDPISEHNRLYWYRQTLGQGPEFLTYFQNEAQLEKSRLLSDRFSAERPKGSFSTLEIQRTEQGDSAMYLCASSLVQVTNEKLFFGSGTQLSVL.